The clone carrying this T cell receptor (beta chain) was picked up one time. Its specificity is unknown. The method was immunoSEQ multiplex PCR; TCRdb's version includes in-frame clones alone and lacks a portion of them. Of roughly 130,000 clones listed, roughly 91% are singletons. The sample is drawn from a study of graft-versus-host responses after intestinal transplantation. The CDR3 spans 11 residues. The junction had 1 base not matched to a gene; V was cut back by 5 bases and J by 6 bases. The germline gives CDR1 GTSNPN, CDR2 SVGIG (reference sequence). Whole-study findings and limits: Early declines in HvG clones that occurred post-transplant were associated with peak circulating GvH clone levels. Recipient bone marrow held GvH clones, some seen earlier in ileum or blood. Some patients had graft-donor T cell macrochimerism, and their allografts showed high graft-versus-host to host-versus-graft clonal ratios.

The J gene is TRBJ2-3, the V gene TRBV30; the match to TRBD2 covers 8 bases. The sequencing used unstimulated CD4+ T cells sorted from spleen or lymph node cells, collected before intestinal transplant. The TCR sequence derives from a human donor who received an intestinal transplant. The CDR3 spells CAWVAGDTQYF. The CDR3 nucleotides read TGTGCCTGGGTAGCGGGGGATACGCAGTATTTT.